These T cell receptor beta chains were read from a single sample in a study of OX40 agonist ivuxolimab in advanced cancers. Profiling relied on immunoSEQ multiplex PCR, and the TCRdb table lists in-frame clones only, not all of them. Of some 19,000 clones in the sample, about nine tenths were seen once. Specimen: CD4+ or CD8+ T cells sorted from blood, collected in a trial of the OX40 agonist ivuxolimab. These TCRs come from an adult with an advanced solid tumor such as melanoma, head and neck, liver or kidney cancer. Each CDR3 is given with its conserved first and last residue. Fields, in order: V gene, J gene, D gene, clone size, CDR3 protein. D genes are given only for firm matches. A row's size may be missing; if present it is once, few, many or a size class.

v_call: TRBV7-6; j_call: TRBJ2-7; d_call: -; clone_size: -; cdr3_aa: CASSLESGPYEQYF
v_call: TRBV6-6; j_call: TRBJ1-2; d_call: -; clone_size: -; cdr3_aa: CASSYSGTLSYGYTF
v_call: TRBV6-6; j_call: -; d_call: -; clone_size: -; cdr3_aa: CASSYSVLDEQYF
v_call: TRBV27; j_call: TRBJ2-7; d_call: TRBD1; clone_size: few; cdr3_aa: CASSWTGSVYEQYF
v_call: TRBV28; j_call: TRBJ2-2; d_call: -; clone_size: -; cdr3_aa: CASTGATGELFF
v_call: TRBV5-6; j_call: TRBJ2-7; d_call: TRBD1; clone_size: -; cdr3_aa: CASSSLDRDRGKQYF
v_call: TRBV5-8; j_call: TRBJ2-1; d_call: -; clone_size: -; cdr3_aa: CASSLDGGPPTYNEQFF
v_call: TRBV9; j_call: TRBJ2-5; d_call: -; clone_size: -; cdr3_aa: CASSDEGGKETQYF
v_call: TRBV27; j_call: TRBJ1-2; d_call: -; clone_size: -; cdr3_aa: CAKRAEDGYTF
v_call: TRBV28; j_call: TRBJ2-1; d_call: TRBD2; clone_size: -; cdr3_aa: CASFPRTSGSVWQFF
v_call: TRBV28; j_call: TRBJ2-7; d_call: TRBD1; clone_size: -; cdr3_aa: CASSFVPGQGISEQYF
v_call: TRBV5-4; j_call: TRBJ1-3; d_call: -; clone_size: -; cdr3_aa: CASSADSSGNTIYF
v_call: TRBV4-1; j_call: TRBJ2-3; d_call: TRBD2; clone_size: -; cdr3_aa: CASSQRLLTGALSGRARDTQYF
v_call: TRBV5-6; j_call: TRBJ2-5; d_call: -; clone_size: once; cdr3_aa: CASMSLGPEAQYF
v_call: TRBV7-8; j_call: TRBJ2-7; d_call: -; clone_size: -; cdr3_aa: CASSPAYEQYF
v_call: TRBV4-1; j_call: TRBJ2-2; d_call: -; clone_size: -; cdr3_aa: CASSRETGELFF
v_call: TRBV9; j_call: TRBJ2-3; d_call: -; clone_size: -; cdr3_aa: CASSVGPSTPRDTQYF
v_call: TRBV7-3; j_call: TRBJ2-3; d_call: TRBD2; clone_size: -; cdr3_aa: CASSLWTSGSTDTQYF
v_call: TRBV6-5; j_call: TRBJ2-1; d_call: -; clone_size: -; cdr3_aa: CASSYTGLRDEQFF
v_call: TRBV7-2; j_call: TRBJ2-1; d_call: TRBD2; clone_size: -; cdr3_aa: CASSLEASGSPYNEQFF
v_call: TRBV2; j_call: TRBJ2-3; d_call: -; clone_size: few; cdr3_aa: CASIGGSTDTQYF
v_call: TRBV6-5; j_call: TRBJ1-1; d_call: -; clone_size: once; cdr3_aa: CASRAGRHTEAFF
v_call: TRBV27; j_call: TRBJ2-7; d_call: -; clone_size: -; cdr3_aa: CASSLNPGADEQYF
v_call: TRBV9; j_call: TRBJ2-3; d_call: TRBD1; clone_size: -; cdr3_aa: CASTPEDRSDTQYF
v_call: TRBV19; j_call: TRBJ2-7; d_call: -; clone_size: -; cdr3_aa: CASRTADEQYF
v_call: TRBV7-2; j_call: TRBJ2-4; d_call: TRBD2; clone_size: -; cdr3_aa: CASSLELAGAGAKNIQYF
v_call: TRBV4-1; j_call: TRBJ2-7; d_call: -; clone_size: -; cdr3_aa: CASSQERTYNSYEQYF
v_call: TRBV7-2; j_call: TRBJ1-1; d_call: -; clone_size: -; cdr3_aa: CASSLGTTEAFF
v_call: TRBV6-1; j_call: -; d_call: -; clone_size: -; cdr3_aa: CASSEGGEQYF
v_call: TRBV6-6; j_call: TRBJ2-7; d_call: TRBD1; clone_size: once; cdr3_aa: CASSYRDRLAYEQYF
v_call: TRBV9; j_call: TRBJ2-2; d_call: TRBD2; clone_size: -; cdr3_aa: CASSDASRGGGELFF
v_call: TRBV27; j_call: TRBJ2-7; d_call: -; clone_size: -; cdr3_aa: CASSLQGNEQYF
v_call: TRBV18; j_call: TRBJ1-5; d_call: TRBD1; clone_size: -; cdr3_aa: CASSLDRGDQPQHF
v_call: TRBV28; j_call: TRBJ2-7; d_call: TRBD1; clone_size: -; cdr3_aa: CASSLFGTGSLEQYF
v_call: TRBV9; j_call: TRBJ2-2; d_call: TRBD2; clone_size: -; cdr3_aa: CASSGLAGGRGSGELFF
v_call: TRBV7-9; j_call: TRBJ2-2; d_call: -; clone_size: -; cdr3_aa: CASSLASLENTGELFF